Below are 19 T cell receptor beta chains sequenced from a single sample in a study of T-cell reconstitution after alpha-beta-depleted transplantation in children. Preparation of the TCRbeta library was carried out with unique molecular identifiers. One entry per CDR3 protein, called by TCRdb with MiXCR from the PCR reads. Among 200,000 to 300,000 distinct CDR3 sequences, roughly 23% were seen once, and the ten largest hold 2% to 3%. The specimen was PBMCs, collected before TCRalphabeta/CD19-depleted stem cell transplant. The receptors were sampled from a girl aged 2 to 10 with Fanconi anemia, due to receive a stem cell transplant.

The rearrangement uses TRBV7-2 and TRBJ2-3; no clear D gene. This CDR3 has 14 amino acids. Germline V lookup: CDR1 SGHTA, CDR2 FQGNSA. Trimming removed 2 bases from V and 11 bases from J, with 17 bases in between. The CDR3 protein is CASSLSSFRTRQYF. CDR3 coding DNA: TGTGCCAGCAGCTTATCAAGCTTCAGAACGAGGCAGTATTTT.

This clonotype occurred a few times. The chain links TRBV28 to TRBJ1-6, with D unresolved. The V end was cut by 6 bases, the J end by 0 bases, with 12 bases between. The CDR3 has 16 amino acids. CDR1 is MDHEN, CDR2 SYDVKM, per germline. The CDR3 nucleotides are TGTGCCAGCAGAAGACGGCCGAGCTCCTATAATTCACCCCTCCACTTT. Amino acids: CASRRRPSSYNSPLHF.

This clonotype was seen many times. The chain is built from TRBV20-1 and TRBJ1-3, with D tentatively TRBD1 (6 bases). Per the germline V gene, CDR1 is DFQATT and CDR2 is SNEGSKA (reference sequence). Between the trimmed V and J ends, which lost 6 bases and 0 bases, there was a span of 15 bases. The CDR3 has 15 amino acids. The DNA for the CDR3 is TGCAGTGCCGGGGGCCCTCCGAGCTCTGGAAACACCATATATTTT. Its translation: CSAGGPPSSGNTIYF.

This clonotype was detected many times. The gene calls are TRBV29-1 and TRBJ1-1; D is perhaps TRBD1 (6 bases). This CDR3 comprises 13 residues. Germline-derived CDR1 and CDR2 are SQVTM and ANQGSEA. V gave up 7 bases and J gave up 0 bases, with 12 bases separating them. The DNA of the CDR3 is TGCAGCGGGGATGGACAGATGAACACTGAAGCTTTCTTT. Its translation is CSGDGQMNTEAFF.

V usage is TRBV7-3 and J usage is TRBJ2-7, with 9 bases fitting TRBD1. The CDR3 totals 16 residues. CDR1 and CDR2 (germline): SGHTA, FQGTGA. V trimming: 0 bases; J trimming: 3 bases; junction bases outside the gene matches: 6. The CDR3 bases are TGTGCCAGCAGCTTAACGGGGACAGGGAGAGGCTACGAGCAGTACTTC. Protein: CASSLTGTGRGYEQYF.

Only a few counts were recorded for this clonotype. This chain joins TRBV29-1 and TRBJ1-2; 7 positions match TRBD1. Unmatched junction bases numbered 7, after V lost 6 bases and J lost 3 bases. CDR1 and CDR2 (germline): SQVTM, ANQGSEA. This CDR3 contains 13 residues. The CDR3 DNA is TGCAGCGTAGCAGGGGGGGCTGACTATGGCTACACCTTC. Translating it yields CSVAGGADYGYTF.

This chain uses TRBV29-1 with TRBJ2-7, with D tentatively TRBD1 (7 bases). Trimming stripped 1 base from V and 1 base from J, with 14 bases between. This CDR3 region has 15 residues. Germline V gene data show CDR1 as SQVTM and CDR2 as ANQGSEA. CDR3 coding DNA: TGCAGCGTTGAAGTTGCGGGACAGACGTCCTACGAGCAGTACTTC. Translated: CSVEVAGQTSYEQYF.

The chain employs TRBV4-2 and TRBJ2-1, with no clear D. Trimming took 4 bases from V and 4 from J, leaving 14 bases between them. This CDR3 region has 15 residues. Germline V gives CDR1 LGHNA, CDR2 YNFKEQ. As DNA, the CDR3 is TGTGCCAGCAGCCCCGGGCCCCAGAGTTACAATGAGCAGTTCTTC. It codes for CASSPGPQSYNEQFF.

This clonotype has a count of ten or more. V gene TRBV15 combines with J gene TRBJ2-1, with D hard to call. The CDR3 has 14 residues. V was clipped by 0 bases and J by 12 bases, with 15 bases between them. Germline values: CDR1 LNHNV, CDR2 YYDKDF (reference sequence). CDR3 coding DNA: TGTGCCACCAGCAGAGACTCGTATCTGGCGCGGCAGTTCTTC. It yields the protein CATSRDSYLARQFF.

This clonotype was seen more than once but under ten times. The chain combines TRBV20-1 with TRBJ2-5, with TRBD2 as a possible D gene (6 bases). Germline values: CDR1 DFQATT, CDR2 SNEGSKA (reference sequence). Trimming left V 1 base short and J 3 bases short, with 12 bases between. This CDR3 is 14 amino acids long. The CDR3 nucleotides read TGCAGTGCTAGAGCACCGGGACTCGAAGAGACCCAGTACTTC. It yields the protein CSARAPGLEETQYF.

This chain joins TRBV6-2 or TRBV6-3 and TRBJ2-1, with D possibly matching TRBD2 (6 bases). The CDR3 runs 13 residues. CDR1 is MNHEY and CDR2 is SVGEGT in the germline V gene. V lost 6 bases and J lost 5, with 11 bases in between. The CDR3 reads CASRGLANNEQFF. The DNA of the CDR3 is TGTGCCAGCAGGGGGCTAGCGAACAATGAGCAGTTCTTC.

This clonotype occurred many times. This chain joins TRBV25-1 and TRBJ2-5; a weak D match, TRBD1 (6 bases). Trimming took 0 bases from V and 1 from J, leaving 12 bases between them. This CDR3 is 16 amino acids long. CDR1 and CDR2 from the germline V gene are MGHDK and SYGVNS. CDR3 protein: CASSEYFRTVQETQYF. The CDR3 DNA reads TGTGCCAGCAGTGAATATTTTAGGACAGTCCAAGAGACCCAGTACTTC.

There are many counts of this clonotype. This chain joins TRBV12-3 or TRBV12-4 and TRBJ2-3; 7 bases line up with TRBD1. Losses at the gene ends were 6 bases for V and 2 bases for J; bases not matched to a gene: 8. This CDR3 comprises 15 residues. The CDR3 loop reads CASRPTGLSTDTQYF. The CDR3 region has the DNA TGTGCCAGCAGACCGACAGGGCTCTCCACAGATACGCAGTATTTT.

The table lists this clonotype with a few counts. The chain recombines TRBV15 with TRBJ2-7; possible D gene TRBD1, 6 bases. The CDR3 extends over 15 amino acids. Germline CDR1 reads LNHNV; CDR2 reads YYDKDF (reference sequence). Trimming pared 1 base from V and 6 bases from J, leaving 16 bases between. The CDR3 sequence is CATSRAPTGLGEQYF. The CDR3 DNA follows: TGTGCCACCAGCAGAGCCCCGACAGGATTGGGCGAGCAGTACTTC.

This clonotype has only a few counts. The chain uses TRBV6-1 and TRBJ2-3; D perhaps matches TRBD2 (5 bases). CDR1 and CDR2 (germline): MNHNS, SASEGT. The CDR3 sequence is 15 residues long. Trimming took 10 bases from V and 0 from J, leaving 17 bases between them. CDR3 nucleotides: TGTGCCACCCGGGATGAGGGAGCTAGCACAGATACGCAGTATTTT. Translated: CATRDEGASTDTQYF.

The V and J genes are TRBV20-1 and TRBJ2-1; the D gene is possibly TRBD1 (7 bases). Germline V gene lookup returns CDR1 DFQATT and CDR2 SNEGSKA (reference sequence). The ends were cut back, 3 bases at V and 6 bases at J, with 12 bases in the middle. The CDR3 is 13 residues long. As DNA, the CDR3 is TGCAGTGCTAGCAGGGGGGTAGGCAATGAGCAGTTCTTC. This translates into CSASRGVGNEQFF.

This clonotype has ten or more counts. The chain recombines TRBV7-9 with TRBJ2-1; D gene uncertain. The V and J ends lost 0 bases and 8 bases respectively, with 11 bases between them. Germline CDR1 is SEHNR and CDR2 is FQNEAQ (reference sequence). This CDR3 is 14 amino acids long. CDR3 nucleotides: TGTGCCAGCAGCTTAGCCCAGGTTATCGATGAGCAGTTCTTC. Its translation: CASSLAQVIDEQFF. The full variable domain, completed using reference TRBV7-9 and TRBJ2-1, is DTGVSQNPRHKITKRGQNVTFRCDPISEHNRLYWYRQTLGQGPEFLTYFQNEAQLEKSRLLSDRFSAERPKGSFSTLEIQRTEQGDSAMYLCASSLAQVIDEQFFGPGTRLTVL.

In its sample, this clonotype was seen many times. The rearrangement uses TRBV12-3 or TRBV12-4 and TRBJ2-2, with unresolved D. The CDR3 totals 13 residues. The V end was cut by 6 bases, the J end by 0 bases, with 5 bases between. As DNA, the CDR3 is TGTGCCAGCAGGACACCGAACACCGGGGAGCTGTTTTTT. Translating it yields CASRTPNTGELFF.

J is TRBJ2-1 and V is TRBV9, with TRBD2 matching 12 bases. J gave up 7 bases and V 3 bases, and 8 bases lay outside the gene matches. Germline V gene lookup returns CDR1 SGDLS and CDR2 YYNGEE. The CDR3 has 16 residues. The CDR3 DNA reads as TGTGCCAGCAGCGCCCGACTAGCGGGAGTGGTGAATGAGCAGTTCTTC. The encoded protein is CASSARLAGVVNEQFF. The whole variable domain, remainder taken from reference TRBV9 and TRBJ2-1, is DSGVTQTPKHLITATGQRVTLRCSPRSGDLSVYWYQQSLDQGLQFLIQYYNGEERAKGNILERFSAQQFPDLHSELNLSSLELGDSALYFCASSARLAGVVNEQFFGPGTRLTVL.